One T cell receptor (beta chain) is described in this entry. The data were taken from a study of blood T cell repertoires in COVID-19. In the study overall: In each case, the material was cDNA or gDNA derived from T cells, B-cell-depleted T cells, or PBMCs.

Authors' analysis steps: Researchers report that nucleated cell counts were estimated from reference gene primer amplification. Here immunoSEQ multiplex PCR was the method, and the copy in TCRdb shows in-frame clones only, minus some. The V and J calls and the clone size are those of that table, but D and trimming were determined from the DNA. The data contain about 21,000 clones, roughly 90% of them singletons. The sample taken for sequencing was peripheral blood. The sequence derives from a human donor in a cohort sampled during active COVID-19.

In nucleotides, the CDR3 is TGCGCCAGCAGGGGCGGACTAGCGGGAGAAGGGGAGCTGTTTTTT. It is translated as CASRGGLAGEGELFF. The gene calls are TRBV5-1 and TRBJ2-2, with TRBD2 matching over 13 bases. This CDR3 contains 15 residues. J lost 8 bases, V lost 5 bases, and 6 bases had no gene match. CDR1 is SGHRS, CDR2 YFSETQ, per germline.